The 22 T cell receptor beta chains listed next were all sequenced from one sample in a study of blood T cell repertoires in COVID-19. The data were produced by immunoSEQ multiplex PCR, yet TCRdb's version contains in-frame clones alone and is incomplete. The sample has more than 300,000 clones, 70% to 90% seen once; the top ten hold 1.2%. The sequencing input was PBMCs or T cells enriched from blood (not recorded which). All receptors come from a woman aged 18 to 35 who had recovered from COVID-19.

The chain links TRBV5-1 to TRBJ1-2, with 7 bases that match TRBD1. The germline gives CDR1 SGHRS, CDR2 YFSETQ. The CDR3 contains 14 residues. After removal of 2 bases from V and 6 bases from J, the junction contained 7 bases not matched to a gene. The CDR3 protein is CASSFDRDVHGYTF. DNA of the CDR3: TGCGCCAGCAGCTTCGACAGGGACGTCCATGGCTACACCTTC.

This sequence joins TRBV5-6 and TRBJ1-6, with D uncertain. Germline-derived CDR1 and CDR2 are SGHDT and YYEEEE. This CDR3 comprises 16 residues. The V end was cut by 3 bases, the J end by 0 bases, with 10 bases between. For the CDR3, the DNA is TGTGCCAGCAGCTACGGGGTGAGCTCCTATAATTCACCCCTCCACTTT. As protein: CASSYGVSSYNSPLHF.

A note on this clone: This same CDR3 is encoded by further DNA sequences in the sample. The V gene is TRBV5-1, the J gene TRBJ2-3; 15 bases match TRBD2. V dropped 4 bases and J dropped 2; count of bases not matched to a gene: 5. Germline-derived CDR1 and CDR2 are SGHRS and YFSETQ. The CDR3 has 17 amino acids. The CDR3 is CASSLGTSGGPTDTQYF. The CDR3 nucleotides read TGCGCCAGCAGCCTCGGGACTAGCGGGGGGCCCACAGATACGCAGTATTTT. The full variable domain, with the rest looked up from reference TRBV5-1 and TRBJ2-3, is KAGVTQTPRYLIKTRGQQVTLSCSPISGHRSVSWYQQTPGQGLQFLFEYFSETQRNKGNFPGRFSGRQFSNSRSEMNVSTLELGDSALYLCASSLGTSGGPTDTQYFGPGTRLTVL.

The chain combines TRBV5-1 with TRBJ2-1; 11 nucleotides align to TRBD2. The CDR3 loop spans 15 amino acids. Trimming removed 4 bases from V and 7 bases from J; junction bases left unmatched: 7. Germline CDR1 reads SGHRS; CDR2 reads YFSETQ. CDR3 sequence (DNA): TGCGCCAGCAGCCCACTAGCGGGGGACTTAAATGAGCAGTTCTTC. Translation: CASSPLAGDLNEQFF.

The chain joins TRBV12-3 or TRBV12-4 to TRBJ1-2; D unclear. The CDR3 consists of 12 residues. V lost 6 bases and J 1 base, leaving 6 bases between the germline ends. As DNA, the CDR3 is TGTGCCAGCAGCGGTGATAACTATGGCTACACCTTC. Translated, it gives CASSGDNYGYTF.

The V call is TRBV5-4, the J call TRBJ2-6; no firm D call. V shed 5 bases and J shed 2 bases, with 5 bases lying between them. The CDR3 extends over 13 amino acids. Germline V gives CDR1 SGHNT, CDR2 YYREEE (reference sequence). The CDR3 protein is CASRSAGANVLTF. CDR3 in DNA: TGTGCCAGCAGATCGGCTGGGGCCAACGTCCTGACTTTC.

This clone has just one count. The chain carries TRBV4-1 and TRBJ1-2; 7 bases are a match to TRBD1. This CDR3 spans 15 amino acids. Germline V gene sequence: CDR1 MGHRA, CDR2 YSYEKL. The ends lost 0 bases at V and 8 bases at J; junction bases unmatched: 9. The CDR3 region is CASSQDGGGERGYTF. CDR3 nucleotides: TGCGCCAGCAGCCAAGATGGAGGGGGCGAAAGGGGCTACACCTTC.

This clone was observed a single time. This chain connects TRBV9 to TRBJ2-4, with 12 positions matching TRBD1. Germline-derived CDR1 and CDR2 are SGDLS and YYNGEE. V shed 4 bases and J 5 bases; nucleotides not matched to a gene: 13. The CDR3 is made up of 18 amino acids. As DNA, the CDR3 is TGTGCCAGCAGCACCCCCGGGACAGGGGGCGTGGAGGAAAACATTCAGTACTTC. This sequence encodes CASSTPGTGGVEENIQYF.

The chain has TRBV5-5 and TRBJ1-3; 9 bases line up with TRBD1. The CDR3 spans 17 residues. The V and J ends lost 0 bases and 4 bases, in that order; junction bases with no gene match: 8. Germline CDR1 SGHKS, CDR2 YYEKEE (reference sequence). CDR3 coding DNA: TGTGCCAGCAGCTTGGGGACCGGGACAGGGCCCGGAAACACCATATATTTT. Protein product: CASSLGTGTGPGNTIYF.

The chain is built from TRBV5-6 and TRBJ1-2; 9 bases line up with TRBD1. Germline V lookup: CDR1 SGHDT, CDR2 YYEEEE. Trimming removed 3 bases from V and 4 bases from J; junction bases left unmatched: 7. The CDR3 runs 15 residues. The CDR3 DNA follows: TGTGCCAGCAGCTCGGCCCGGGACAGGGTCTATGGCTACACCTTC. Its protein is CASSSARDRVYGYTF.

V and J are TRBV4-1 and TRBJ1-5; 7 bases fit TRBD1. The CDR3 length is 20 residues. Germline loops: CDR1 MGHRA, CDR2 YSYEKL. V lost 0 bases to trimming and J lost 0 bases; unmatched junction nucleotides: 14. The CDR3 loop reads CASSQEPPTGKKYSNQPQHF. In DNA form, the CDR3 reads TGCGCCAGCAGCCAAGAGCCACCGACAGGGAAAAAATATAGCAATCAGCCCCAGCATTTT.

The rearrangement uses TRBV2 and TRBJ2-2, with 9 bases aligning to TRBD1. The CDR3 runs 16 residues. J gave up 3 bases and V 6 bases, and 8 bases lay outside the gene matches. The germline V gene encodes CDR1 SNHLY and CDR2 FYNNEI. The CDR3 DNA follows: TGTGCCAGCAGGAAAGGGACAGGGTTGGACACCGGGGAGCTGTTTTTT. Protein sequence: CASRKGTGLDTGELFF. Based on the CDR3 plus reference TRBV2 and TRBJ2-2, the full variable domain is EPEVTQTPSHQVTQMGQEVILRCVPISNHLYFYWYRQILGQKVEFLVSFYNNEISEKSEIFDDQFSVERPDGSNFTLKIRSTKLEDSAMYFCASRKGTGLDTGELFFGEGSRLTVL.

This chain uses TRBV4-3 with TRBJ1-1; TRBD1 aligns across 7 bases. CDR1 is LGHNA, CDR2 YSLEER, per germline. With 2 bases clipped from V and 8 bases from J, the junction kept 8 bases outside the gene matches. This CDR3 spans 14 amino acids. DNA of the CDR3: TGCGCCAGCAGCCAATATCAGGGGGTTTTCGAAGCTTTCTTT. Translated: CASSQYQGVFEAFF.

CDR3 nucleotides: TGTGCCTGGAGTCTCGGGGGGGAGACCCAGTACTTC. It specifies CAWSLGGETQYF. The chain joins TRBV30 to TRBJ2-5; 7 positions match TRBD2. V lost 2 bases to trimming and J lost 5 bases; unmatched junction nucleotides: 2. Germline CDR1 and CDR2: GTSNPN and SVGIG (reference sequence). The CDR3 totals 12 residues.

As to this clone: In the same sample, other DNA sequences code for this CDR3. The genes are TRBV19 and TRBJ2-7, with D maybe TRBD1 (5 bases). Per germline, CDR1 LNHDA and CDR2 SQIVND (reference sequence). V was cut by 3 bases and J by 1 base, with 7 bases left in between. This CDR3 has 13 amino acids. CDR3 sequence (DNA): TGTGCCAGTAGTATGGGGCAGTCCTACGAGCAGTACTTC. Protein sequence: CASSMGQSYEQYF.

The J gene is TRBJ2-3, the V gene TRBV5-1, with TRBD2 identical over 8 bases. The germline CDR1 and CDR2 sequences are SGHRS and YFSETQ. This CDR3 spans 14 amino acids. V dropped 0 bases and J dropped 6; count of bases not matched to a gene: 3. In DNA form, the CDR3 reads TGCGCCAGCAGCTTGGGGACTAGCCATGATACGCAGTATTTT. The encoded protein is CASSLGTSHDTQYF.

The V and J genes are TRBV12-3 or TRBV12-4 and TRBJ1-2; D is perhaps TRBD1 (5 bases). V lost 1 base and J 8 bases, leaving 8 bases between the germline ends. The CDR3 loop spans 12 amino acids. The CDR3 DNA follows: TGTGCCAGCAGTTTAGGGGGGGAAGGCTACACCTTC. Translating gives CASSLGGEGYTF.

The CDR3 loop reads CASSPWGRLGITGELFF. The DNA for the CDR3 is TGTGCCAGCAGCCCGTGGGGCAGGTTGGGGATTACCGGGGAGCTGTTTTTT. The chain is built from TRBV3-1 (or the pseudogene TRBV3-2) and TRBJ2-2, with TRBD1 as a possible D gene (5 bases). Trimming left V 4 bases short and J 5 bases short, with 20 bases between. The CDR3 runs to 17 residues. CDR1 is LGHDT, CDR2 YNNKEL, per germline (reference sequence).

The rearrangement joins TRBV7-6 to TRBJ2-7; TRBD1 matches 8 bases. V gave up 5 bases and J gave up 2 bases; unmatched junction bases: 5. The CDR3 sequence is 14 residues long. Germline values: CDR1 SGHVS, CDR2 FNYEAQ. The CDR3 DNA is TGTGCCAGCAGCGAGGGACAGGTAACCTACGAGCAGTACTTC. As protein: CASSEGQVTYEQYF.

This clone appeared once. This rearrangement joins TRBV7-2 to TRBJ2-1; the D gene is possibly TRBD1 (6 bases). CDR3 length: 13 residues. CDR1 and CDR2 from the germline V gene are SGHTA and FQGNSA. Trimming left V 5 bases short and J 3 bases short, with 8 bases between. The CDR3 DNA reads TGTGCCAGCAGCCGACAGGACTACAATGAGCAGTTCTTC. This sequence encodes CASSRQDYNEQFF.

The genes are TRBV5-1 and TRBJ2-6, with 7 bases aligning to TRBD1. The CDR3 length is 16 residues. Trimming at V came to 2 bases and at J to 0 bases, leaving 2 bases not matched to a gene. Looked up from germline, CDR1 is SGHRS and CDR2 is YFSETQ. CDR3 DNA: TGCGCCAGCAGCTTAAACAGGGGCTCTGGGGCCAACGTCCTGACTTTC. Translated: CASSLNRGSGANVLTF.

V usage is TRBV5-1 and J usage is TRBJ2-1, with D unresolved. Trimming removed 5 bases at V and 4 bases at J, with 7 bases between. CDR3 length: 12 amino acids. Germline V CDR1 and CDR2: SGHRS, YFSETQ. The CDR3, as DNA: TGCGCCAGCAGTGGGCAGTACAATGAGCAGTTCTTC. It is translated as CASSGQYNEQFF.